These 3 T cell receptor beta chains came from one sample sequenced in a study of blood T cells in healthy people across ages. Through a sample-barcoded 5' primer and a J-beta primer mix, a second PCR was run for roughly 6 to 11 cycles. TCRdb independently ran MiXCR on the 5' RACE reads; one entry per CDR3 protein. Among approximately 700,000 distinct CDR3 sequences listed, approximately 29% were seen once. Specimen: blood. These receptors were collected from a woman aged 80 or over in good health.

This clonotype was seen at least ten times. This chain links TRBV9 with TRBJ2-5, with 7 bases fitting TRBD1. Germline trimming cut 0 bases from V and 4 bases from J; bases unmatched to any gene: 9. CDR3 size: 16 residues. Germline-derived CDR1 and CDR2 are SGDLS and YYNGEE. CDR3 sequence (DNA): TGTGCCAGCAGCGTAGGAGACAGGGATGGATCAGAGACCCAGTACTTC. Translating it yields CASSVGDRDGSETQYF.

This clonotype came up once. The rearrangement uses TRBV7-2 and TRBJ2-7, with D perhaps TRBD1 (5 bases). The V gene lost 4 bases and the J gene lost 3 bases, with 31 bases spanning the gap. Germline assignment: CDR1 SGHTA and CDR2 FQGNSA. The CDR3 length is 20 residues. The CDR3 region has the DNA TGTGCCAGCAGCTCGACCACACTAACCTTAACAGAACCTGGACACTACGAGCAGTACTTC. Amino acids: CASSSTTLTLTEPGHYEQYF.

The chain carries TRBV7-2 and TRBJ2-5; D is ambiguous. Germline CDR1 SGHTA, CDR2 FQGNSA. V lost 3 bases and J 5 bases, leaving 7 bases between the germline ends. The CDR3 runs to 12 residues. CDR3 sequence reads: CASSFPMETQYF. The CDR3 DNA follows: TGTGCCAGCAGCTTTCCGATGGAGACCCAGTACTTC.